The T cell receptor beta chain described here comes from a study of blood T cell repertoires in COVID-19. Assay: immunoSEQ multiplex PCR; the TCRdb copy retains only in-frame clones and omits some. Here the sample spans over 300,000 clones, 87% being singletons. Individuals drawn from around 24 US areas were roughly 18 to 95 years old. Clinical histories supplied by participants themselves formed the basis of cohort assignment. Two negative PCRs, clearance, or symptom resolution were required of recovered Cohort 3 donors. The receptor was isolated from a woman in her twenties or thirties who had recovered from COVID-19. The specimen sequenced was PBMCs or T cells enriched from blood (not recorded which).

The CDR3 nucleotides are TGCGCCAGCAGCCAAGATCTAGTAGTCTCAGGGCTAAAACTGTTTTTT. It specifies CASSQDLVVSGLKLFF. The rearrangement joins TRBV4-3 to TRBJ1-4; possibly TRBD1 for D (5 bases). The CDR3 is 16 amino acids. Germline lookup yields CDR1 LGHNA and CDR2 YSLEER. Trimming stripped 0 bases from V and 10 bases from J, with 18 bases between.